This TCR beta chain was sequenced during a study of naive and memory T cell subsets. Ligated cDNA underwent four rounds of PCR with nested alpha and beta constant region primers and SP2. Via MiXCR, TCRdb re-called the 5' RACE reads, giving one row per CDR3 protein. The sample has 55,000 to 70,000 distinct CDR3 sequences, 5.5% to 8.5% seen once. This clonotype was seen at least ten times. The CDR3 extends over 16 amino acids. V was shortened by 5 bases and J by 2 bases, with 18 bases between the two germline ends. Germline-derived CDR1 and CDR2 are SGHAT and FQNNGV. The library had UMIs added by 3' ligation of an oligonucleotide to TCR cDNA.

This sequence was found in a male donor in good health. V and J are TRBV11-2 and TRBJ1-2; no firm D call. The CDR3 is CASSPRREAGNYGYTF. The CDR3 bases are TGTGCCAGCAGCCCCCGTAGGGAGGCAGGAAACTATGGCTACACCTTC.